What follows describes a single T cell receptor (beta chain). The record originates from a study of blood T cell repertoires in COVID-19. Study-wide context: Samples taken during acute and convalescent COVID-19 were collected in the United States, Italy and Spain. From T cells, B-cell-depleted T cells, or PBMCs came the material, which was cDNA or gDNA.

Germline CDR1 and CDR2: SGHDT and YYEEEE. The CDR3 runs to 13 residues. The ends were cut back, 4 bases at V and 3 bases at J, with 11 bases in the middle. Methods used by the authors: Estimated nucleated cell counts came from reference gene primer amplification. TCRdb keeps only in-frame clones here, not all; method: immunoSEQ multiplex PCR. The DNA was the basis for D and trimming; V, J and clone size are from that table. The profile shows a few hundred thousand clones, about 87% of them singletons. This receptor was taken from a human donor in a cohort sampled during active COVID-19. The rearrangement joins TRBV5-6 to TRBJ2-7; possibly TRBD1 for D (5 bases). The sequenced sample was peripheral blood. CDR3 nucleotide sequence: TGTGCCAGCAGCCCGGCAAGGGGCTACGAGCAGTACTTC. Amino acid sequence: CASSPARGYEQYF. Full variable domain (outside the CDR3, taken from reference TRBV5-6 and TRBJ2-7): DAGVTQSPTHLIKTRGQQVTLRCSPKSGHDTVSWYQQALGQGPQFIFQYYEEEERQRGNFPDRFSGHQFPNYSSELNVNALLLGDSALYLCASSPARGYEQYFGPGTRLTVT.